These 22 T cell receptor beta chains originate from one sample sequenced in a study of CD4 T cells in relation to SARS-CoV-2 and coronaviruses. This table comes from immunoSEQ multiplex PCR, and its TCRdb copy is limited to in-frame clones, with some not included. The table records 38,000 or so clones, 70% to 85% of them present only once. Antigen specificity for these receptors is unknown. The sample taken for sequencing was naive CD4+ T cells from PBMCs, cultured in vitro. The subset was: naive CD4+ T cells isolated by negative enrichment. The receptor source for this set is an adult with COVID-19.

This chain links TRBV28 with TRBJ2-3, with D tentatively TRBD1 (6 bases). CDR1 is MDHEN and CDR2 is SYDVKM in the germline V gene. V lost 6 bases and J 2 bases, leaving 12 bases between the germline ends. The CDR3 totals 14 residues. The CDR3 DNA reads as TGTGCCAGCAGACCGGGACACAACACAGATACGCAGTATTTT. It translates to CASRPGHNTDTQYF.

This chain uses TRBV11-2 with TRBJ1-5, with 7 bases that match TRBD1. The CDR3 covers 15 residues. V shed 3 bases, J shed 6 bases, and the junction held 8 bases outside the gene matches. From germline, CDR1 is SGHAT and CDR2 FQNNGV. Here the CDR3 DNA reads TGTGCCAGCAGCTTGACAGGGAGGGCGTTTCAGCCCCAGCATTTT. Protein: CASSLTGRAFQPQHF.

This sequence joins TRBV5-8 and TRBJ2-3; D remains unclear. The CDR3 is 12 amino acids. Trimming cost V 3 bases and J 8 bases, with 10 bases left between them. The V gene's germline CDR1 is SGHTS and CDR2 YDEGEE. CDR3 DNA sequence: TGTGCCAGCAGCTCCGACAAAATTACGCAGTATTTT. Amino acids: CASSSDKITQYF. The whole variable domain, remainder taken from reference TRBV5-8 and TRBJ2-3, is EAGVTQSPTHLIKTRGQQATLRCSPISGHTSVYWYQQALGLGLQFLLWYDEGEERNRGNFPPRFSGRQFPNYSSELNVNALELEDSALYLCASSSDKITQYFGPGTRLTVL.

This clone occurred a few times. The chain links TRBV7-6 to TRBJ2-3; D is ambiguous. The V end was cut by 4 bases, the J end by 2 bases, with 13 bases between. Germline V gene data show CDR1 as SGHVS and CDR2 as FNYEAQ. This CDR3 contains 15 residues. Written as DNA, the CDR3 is TGTGCCAGCAGCTCCAGTGGGGTCCTCACAGATACGCAGTATTTT. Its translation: CASSSSGVLTDTQYF.

The CDR3 sequence is CASSFSGEGNEQFF. The CDR3 nucleotides are TGCGCCAGCAGCTTTAGCGGGGAAGGGAATGAGCAGTTCTTC. The chain combines TRBV5-1 with TRBJ2-1; TRBD2 agrees at 8 bases. The CDR3 is made up of 14 amino acids. V shed 2 bases, J shed 7 bases, and the junction held 5 bases outside the gene matches. CDR1 and CDR2 (germline): SGHRS, YFSETQ.

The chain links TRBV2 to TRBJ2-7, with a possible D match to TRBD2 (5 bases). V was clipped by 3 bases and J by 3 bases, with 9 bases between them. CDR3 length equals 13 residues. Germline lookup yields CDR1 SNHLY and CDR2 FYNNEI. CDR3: CASSERAGYEQYF. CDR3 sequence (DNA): TGTGCCAGCAGTGAGAGGGCAGGCTACGAGCAGTACTTC.

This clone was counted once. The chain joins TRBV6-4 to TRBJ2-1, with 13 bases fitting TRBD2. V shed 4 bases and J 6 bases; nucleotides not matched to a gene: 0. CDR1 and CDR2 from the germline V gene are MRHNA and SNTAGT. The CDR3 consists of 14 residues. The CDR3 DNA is TGTGCCAGCAGTGGGACTAGCGGGAGCAATGAGCAGTTCTTC. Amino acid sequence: CASSGTSGSNEQFF.

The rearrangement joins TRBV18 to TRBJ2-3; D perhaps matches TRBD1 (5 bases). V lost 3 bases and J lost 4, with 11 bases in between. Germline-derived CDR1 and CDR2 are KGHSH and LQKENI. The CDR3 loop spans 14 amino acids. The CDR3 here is CASSPGDSADTQYF. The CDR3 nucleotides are TGTGCCAGCTCACCCGGCGACAGCGCAGATACGCAGTATTTT.

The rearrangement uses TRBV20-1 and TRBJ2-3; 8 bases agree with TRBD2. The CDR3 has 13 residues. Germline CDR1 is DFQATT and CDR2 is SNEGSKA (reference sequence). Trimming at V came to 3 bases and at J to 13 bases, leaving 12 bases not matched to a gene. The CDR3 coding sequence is TGCAGTGCTAGTGGCACTAGCGGCTTGGGAGAGTATTTT. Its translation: CSASGTSGLGEYF.

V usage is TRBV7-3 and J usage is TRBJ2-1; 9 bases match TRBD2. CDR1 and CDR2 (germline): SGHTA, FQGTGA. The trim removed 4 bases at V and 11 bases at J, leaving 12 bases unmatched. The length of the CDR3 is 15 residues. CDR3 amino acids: CASSSFPTSGPQQFF. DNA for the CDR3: TGTGCCAGCAGCTCTTTCCCGACTAGCGGACCTCAGCAGTTCTTC.

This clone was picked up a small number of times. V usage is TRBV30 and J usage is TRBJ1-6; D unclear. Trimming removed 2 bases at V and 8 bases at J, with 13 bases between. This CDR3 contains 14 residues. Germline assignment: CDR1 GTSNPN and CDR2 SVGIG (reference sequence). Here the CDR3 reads CAWSRRVEDSPLHF. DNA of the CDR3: TGTGCCTGGAGTCGGAGGGTCGAGGATTCACCCCTCCACTTT.

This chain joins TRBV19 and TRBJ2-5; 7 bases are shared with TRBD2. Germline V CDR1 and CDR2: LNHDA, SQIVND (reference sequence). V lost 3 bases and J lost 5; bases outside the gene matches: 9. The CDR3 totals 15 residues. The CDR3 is CASSIRARGFETQYF. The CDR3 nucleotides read TGTGCCAGTAGTATCCGGGCGCGGGGGTTTGAGACCCAGTACTTC.

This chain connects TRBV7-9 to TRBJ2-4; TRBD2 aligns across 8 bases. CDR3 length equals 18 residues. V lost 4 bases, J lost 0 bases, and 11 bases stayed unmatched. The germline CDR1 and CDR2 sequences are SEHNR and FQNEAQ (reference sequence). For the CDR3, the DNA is TGTGCCAGCAGCTCTCAAATAGCGGGGCTACTAGCCAAAAACATTCAGTACTTC. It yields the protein CASSSQIAGLLAKNIQYF.

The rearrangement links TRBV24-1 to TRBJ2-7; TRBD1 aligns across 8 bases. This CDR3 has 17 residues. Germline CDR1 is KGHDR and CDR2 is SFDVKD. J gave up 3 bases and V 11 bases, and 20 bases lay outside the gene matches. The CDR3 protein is CAIDEGQASQCYYEQYF. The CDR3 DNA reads TGTGCCATCGATGAGGGACAGGCTTCACAGTGTTACTACGAGCAGTACTTC.

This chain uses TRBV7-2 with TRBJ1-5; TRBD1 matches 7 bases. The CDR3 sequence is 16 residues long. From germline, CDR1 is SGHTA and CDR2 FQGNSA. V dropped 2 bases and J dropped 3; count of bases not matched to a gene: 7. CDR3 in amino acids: CASSLLGDRVNQPQHF. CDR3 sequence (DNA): TGTGCCAGCAGCTTATTAGGCGACAGGGTCAATCAGCCCCAGCATTTT.

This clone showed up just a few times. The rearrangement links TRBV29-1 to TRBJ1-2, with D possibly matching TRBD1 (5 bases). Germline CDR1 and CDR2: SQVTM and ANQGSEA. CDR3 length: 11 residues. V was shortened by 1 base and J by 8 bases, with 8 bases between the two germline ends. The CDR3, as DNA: TGCAGCGTTGAAGGGGGCCGGGGCTACACCTTC. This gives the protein CSVEGGRGYTF.

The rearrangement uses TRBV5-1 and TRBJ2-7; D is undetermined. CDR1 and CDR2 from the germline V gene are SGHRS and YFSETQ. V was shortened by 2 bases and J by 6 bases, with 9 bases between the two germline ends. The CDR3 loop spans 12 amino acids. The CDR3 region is CASSLSRVEQYF. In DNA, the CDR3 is TGCGCCAGCAGCTTATCCCGGGTCGAGCAGTACTTC. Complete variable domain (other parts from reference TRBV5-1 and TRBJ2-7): KAGVTQTPRYLIKTRGQQVTLSCSPISGHRSVSWYQQTPGQGLQFLFEYFSETQRNKGNFPGRFSGRQFSNSRSEMNVSTLELGDSALYLCASSLSRVEQYFGPGTRLTVT.

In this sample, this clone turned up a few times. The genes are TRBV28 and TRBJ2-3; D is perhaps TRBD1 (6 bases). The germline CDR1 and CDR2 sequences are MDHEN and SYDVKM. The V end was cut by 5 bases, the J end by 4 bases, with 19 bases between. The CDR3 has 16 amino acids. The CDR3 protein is CASSPPGRGSADTQYF. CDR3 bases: TGTGCCAGCAGTCCGCCGGGCAGGGGCAGCGCAGATACGCAGTATTTT.

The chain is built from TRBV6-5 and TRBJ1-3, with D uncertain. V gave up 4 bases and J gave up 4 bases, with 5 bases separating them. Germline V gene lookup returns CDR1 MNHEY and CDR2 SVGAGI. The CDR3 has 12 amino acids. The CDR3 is CASSSPGNTIYF. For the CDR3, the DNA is TGTGCCAGCAGTTCCCCGGGAAACACCATATATTTT.

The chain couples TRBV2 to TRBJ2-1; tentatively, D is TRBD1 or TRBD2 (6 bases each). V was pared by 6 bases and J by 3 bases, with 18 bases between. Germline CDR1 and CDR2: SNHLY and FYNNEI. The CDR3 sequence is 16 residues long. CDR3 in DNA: TGTGCCAGCAGCCTGAGGGGGGACCACCGCTACAATGAGCAGTTCTTC. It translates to CASSLRGDHRYNEQFF.

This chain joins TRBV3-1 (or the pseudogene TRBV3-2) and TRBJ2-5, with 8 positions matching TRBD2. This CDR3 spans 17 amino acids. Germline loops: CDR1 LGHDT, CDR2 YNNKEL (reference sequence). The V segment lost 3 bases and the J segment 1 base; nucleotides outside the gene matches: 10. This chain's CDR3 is CASSHRTSLTFQETQYF. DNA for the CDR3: TGTGCCAGCAGCCATAGGACTAGCCTTACTTTCCAAGAGACCCAGTACTTC.

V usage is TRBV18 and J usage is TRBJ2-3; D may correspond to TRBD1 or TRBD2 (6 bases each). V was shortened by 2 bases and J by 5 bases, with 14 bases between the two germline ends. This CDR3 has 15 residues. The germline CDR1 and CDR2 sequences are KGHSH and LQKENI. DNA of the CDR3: TGTGCCAGCTCACCATACGGGGGCGGAGGAGATACGCAGTATTTT. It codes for CASSPYGGGGDTQYF.